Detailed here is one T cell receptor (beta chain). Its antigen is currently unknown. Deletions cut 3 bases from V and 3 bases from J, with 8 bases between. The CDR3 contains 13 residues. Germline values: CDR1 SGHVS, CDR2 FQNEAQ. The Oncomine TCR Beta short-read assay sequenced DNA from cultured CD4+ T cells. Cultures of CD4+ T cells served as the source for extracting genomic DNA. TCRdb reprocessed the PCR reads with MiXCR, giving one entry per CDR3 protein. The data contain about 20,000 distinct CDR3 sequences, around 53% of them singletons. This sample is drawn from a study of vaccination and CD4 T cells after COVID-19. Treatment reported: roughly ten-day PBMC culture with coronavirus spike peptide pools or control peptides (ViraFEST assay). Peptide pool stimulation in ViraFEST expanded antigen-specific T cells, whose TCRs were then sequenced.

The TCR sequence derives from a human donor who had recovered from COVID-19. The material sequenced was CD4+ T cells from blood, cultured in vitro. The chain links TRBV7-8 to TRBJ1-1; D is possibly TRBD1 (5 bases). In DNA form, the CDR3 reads TGTGCCAGCAGCTTCAGGGATTACACTGAAGCTTTCTTT. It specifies CASSFRDYTEAFF.